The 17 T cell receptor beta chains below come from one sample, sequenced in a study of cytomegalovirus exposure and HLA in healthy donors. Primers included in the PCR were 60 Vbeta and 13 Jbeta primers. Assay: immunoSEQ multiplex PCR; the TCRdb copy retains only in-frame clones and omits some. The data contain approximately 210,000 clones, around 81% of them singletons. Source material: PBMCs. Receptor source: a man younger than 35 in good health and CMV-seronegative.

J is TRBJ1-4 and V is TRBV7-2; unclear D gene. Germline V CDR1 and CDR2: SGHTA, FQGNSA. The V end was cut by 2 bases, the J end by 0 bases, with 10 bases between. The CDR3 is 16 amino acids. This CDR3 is CASSLPRSPTNEKLFF. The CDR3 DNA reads TGTGCCAGCAGCTTACCCCGGAGCCCAACTAATGAAAAACTGTTTTTT.

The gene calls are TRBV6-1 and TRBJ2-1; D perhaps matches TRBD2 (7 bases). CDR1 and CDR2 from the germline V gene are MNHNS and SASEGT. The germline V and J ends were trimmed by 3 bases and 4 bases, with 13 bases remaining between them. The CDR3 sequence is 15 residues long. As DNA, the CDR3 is TGTGCCAGCAGTGATGGGGGGGCGCGATACAATGAGCAGTTCTTC. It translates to CASSDGGARYNEQFF.

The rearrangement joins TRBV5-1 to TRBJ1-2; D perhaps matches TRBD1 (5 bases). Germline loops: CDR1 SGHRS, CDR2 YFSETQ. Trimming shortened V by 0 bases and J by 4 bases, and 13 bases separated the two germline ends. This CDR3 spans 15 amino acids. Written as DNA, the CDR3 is TGCGCCAGCAGCTTGGCCACGACAGCCACCTATGGCTACACCTTC. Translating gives CASSLATTATYGYTF. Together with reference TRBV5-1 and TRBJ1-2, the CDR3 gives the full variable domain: KAGVTQTPRYLIKTRGQQVTLSCSPISGHRSVSWYQQTPGQGLQFLFEYFSETQRNKGNFPGRFSGRQFSNSRSEMNVSTLELGDSALYLCASSLATTATYGYTFGSGTRLTVV.

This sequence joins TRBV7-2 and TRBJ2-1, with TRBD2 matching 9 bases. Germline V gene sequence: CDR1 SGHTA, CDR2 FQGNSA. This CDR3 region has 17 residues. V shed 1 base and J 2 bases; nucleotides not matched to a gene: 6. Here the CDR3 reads CASSLGSAGGAYNEQFF. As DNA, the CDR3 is TGTGCCAGCAGCTTAGGTTCGGCGGGAGGGGCCTACAATGAGCAGTTCTTC.

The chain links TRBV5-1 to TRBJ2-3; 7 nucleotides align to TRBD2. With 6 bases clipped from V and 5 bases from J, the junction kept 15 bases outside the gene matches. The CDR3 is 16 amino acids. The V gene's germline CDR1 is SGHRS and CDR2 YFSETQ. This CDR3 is CASTVMASGGIDTQYF. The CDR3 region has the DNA TGCGCCAGCACCGTCATGGCTAGCGGAGGGATAGATACGCAGTATTTT.

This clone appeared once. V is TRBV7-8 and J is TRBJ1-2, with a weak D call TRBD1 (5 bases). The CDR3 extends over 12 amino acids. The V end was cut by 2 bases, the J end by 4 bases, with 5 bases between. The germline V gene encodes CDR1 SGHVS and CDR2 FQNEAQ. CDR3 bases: TGTGCCAGCAGCTTAAGGGGCTATGGCTACACCTTC. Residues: CASSLRGYGYTF.

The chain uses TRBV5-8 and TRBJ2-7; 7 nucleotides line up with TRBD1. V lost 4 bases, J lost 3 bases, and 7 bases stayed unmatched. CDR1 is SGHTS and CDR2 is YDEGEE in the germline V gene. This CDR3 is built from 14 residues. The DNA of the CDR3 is TGTGCCAGCAGCCCCTGGACAGGTGACTACGAGCAGTACTTC. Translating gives CASSPWTGDYEQYF.

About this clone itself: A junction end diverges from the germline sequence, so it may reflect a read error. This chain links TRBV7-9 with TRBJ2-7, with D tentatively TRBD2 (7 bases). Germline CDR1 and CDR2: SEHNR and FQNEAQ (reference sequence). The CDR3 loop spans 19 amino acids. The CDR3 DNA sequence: TGTTCCAGCAGCGTCCACGGGGGGCTACAATCATTAAGCTCCTACGAGCAGTACTTC. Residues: CSSSVHGGLQSLSSYEQYF.

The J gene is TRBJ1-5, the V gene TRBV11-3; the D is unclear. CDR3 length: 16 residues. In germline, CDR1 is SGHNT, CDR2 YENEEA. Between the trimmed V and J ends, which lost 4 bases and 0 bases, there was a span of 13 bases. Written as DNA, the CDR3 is TGTGCCAGCAGCTCTCGACTATCGGGTAGCAATCAGCCCCAGCATTTT. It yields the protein CASSSRLSGSNQPQHF.

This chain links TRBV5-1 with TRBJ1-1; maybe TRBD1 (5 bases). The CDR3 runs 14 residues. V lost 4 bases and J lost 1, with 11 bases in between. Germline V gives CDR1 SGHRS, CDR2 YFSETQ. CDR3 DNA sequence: TGCGCCAGCAGCGAGCAGGGCGGGAACACTGAAGCTTTCTTT. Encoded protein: CASSEQGGNTEAFF.

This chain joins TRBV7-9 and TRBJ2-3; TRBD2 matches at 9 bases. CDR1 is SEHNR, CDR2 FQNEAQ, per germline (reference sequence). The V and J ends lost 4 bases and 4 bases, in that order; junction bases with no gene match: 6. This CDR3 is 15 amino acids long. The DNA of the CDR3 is TGTGCCAGCAGCTGGACTAGCGACCCCGCAGATACGCAGTATTTT. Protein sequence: CASSWTSDPADTQYF.

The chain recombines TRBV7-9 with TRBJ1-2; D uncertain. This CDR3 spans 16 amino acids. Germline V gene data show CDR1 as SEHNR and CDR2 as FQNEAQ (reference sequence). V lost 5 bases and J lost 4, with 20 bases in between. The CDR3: CASSPGNSLDRYGYTF. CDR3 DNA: TGTGCCAGCAGCCCCGGGAACAGTTTGGACCGCTATGGCTACACCTTC.

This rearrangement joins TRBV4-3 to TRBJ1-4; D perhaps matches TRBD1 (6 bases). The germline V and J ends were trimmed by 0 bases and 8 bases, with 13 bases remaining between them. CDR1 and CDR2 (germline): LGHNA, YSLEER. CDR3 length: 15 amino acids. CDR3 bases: TGCGCCAGCAGCCAAGAAACAGGGAAGGGCGAAAAACTGTTTTTT. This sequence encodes CASSQETGKGEKLFF.

CDR3 amino acids: CASSLAYRTGNTEAFF. Here the CDR3 DNA reads TGTGCCAGCAGCTTGGCCTACCGGACAGGGAACACTGAAGCTTTCTTT. The genes are TRBV5-4 and TRBJ1-1; TRBD1 agrees at 7 bases. Trimming at V came to 0 bases and at J to 1 base, leaving 6 bases not matched to a gene. This CDR3 spans 16 amino acids. Germline lookup yields CDR1 SGHNT and CDR2 YYREEE (reference sequence).

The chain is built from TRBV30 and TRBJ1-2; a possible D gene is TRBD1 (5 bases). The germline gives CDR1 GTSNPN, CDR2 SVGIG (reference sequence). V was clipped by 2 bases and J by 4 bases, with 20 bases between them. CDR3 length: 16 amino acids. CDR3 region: CAWSLARASVTYGYTF. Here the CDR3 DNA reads TGTGCCTGGAGTTTGGCCAGGGCGTCCGTCACCTATGGCTACACCTTC.

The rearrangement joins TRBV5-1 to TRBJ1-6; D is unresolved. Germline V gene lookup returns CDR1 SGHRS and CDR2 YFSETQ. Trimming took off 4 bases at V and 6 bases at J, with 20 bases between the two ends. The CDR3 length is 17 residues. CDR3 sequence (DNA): TGCGCCAGCAGCCCGTGGTGGACTGGTGACTTTAATTCACCCCTCCACTTT. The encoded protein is CASSPWWTGDFNSPLHF.

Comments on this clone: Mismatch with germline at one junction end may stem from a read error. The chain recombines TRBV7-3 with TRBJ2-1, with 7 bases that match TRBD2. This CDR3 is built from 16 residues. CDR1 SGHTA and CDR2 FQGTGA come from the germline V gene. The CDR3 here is CSSSLTSASSYNEQFF. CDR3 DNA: TGTTCCAGCAGCCTCACTAGCGCGAGCTCCTACAATGAGCAGTTCTTC.